This TCR beta chain comes out of a study of monozygotic twins with inflammatory bowel disease (dated by TCRdb to between 2019 and 2020). Regarding the study in general: The complete study included approximately 28 monozygotic twin pairs: 19 IBD-discordant Danish pairs and nine German pairs, of which four were IBD-concordant and five were IBD-discordant. The search for disease-associated traits relied mainly on comparing, within discordant pairs, IBD patients with their genetically identical healthy co-twins. Each individual had, on average, about 151 000 unique TCRalpha sequences and 181 000 unique TCRbeta sequences available for analysis.

The paper's findings and limits, for the study overall: IBD patients had lower TCRbeta repertoire diversity, measured by the inverse Simpson index, than their healthy co-twins. The analysis was unable to tell apart different T cell subtypes. Because patients received different immunosuppressive treatments, the repertoires may have picked up extra background noise and variability between individuals. The results gave no support for a single strong signal or clonotype linked to IBD. Concordant and discordant twins showed no difference in repertoire similarity, possibly because of limited statistical power. IBD patients shared fewer clonotypes with other individuals than healthy twins did, most markedly in patients showing signs of disease activity.

From each donor, an approximately 2.5 ml peripheral blood sample was drawn into PAXgene tubes and stored at -80 degrees C. Without T cell sorting, total RNA was isolated from whole blood using the PAXgene blood miRNA kit on an automated QIAcube. Peripheral blood from monozygotic twin pairs, either concordant or discordant for inflammatory bowel disease, underwent deep TCRalpha and TCRbeta repertoire profiling that used unique molecular barcoding. For every twin pair, smoking habits were documented, and each individual was categorised as a current, former or never smoker. Looking up the germline V gene (reference sequence) yields CDR1 PRHDT and CDR2 FYEKMQ. The CDR3 holds 15 amino acids from the cysteine to the phenylalanine. No DNA sequence is on record. Preparation of the library involved 5' RACE. Each TCR library was prepared from 3,000 to 4,000 ng of total RNA. For each sample, cDNA was synthesized in eight separate reactions using SMARTScribe reverse transcriptase. During cDNA synthesis, template switching introduced unique molecular identifiers that contained a 6-nucleotide sample barcode. TCRalpha and TCRbeta cDNA was amplified in two nested PCRs of 16 and 9 cycles, and bead purification was carried out after each PCR. Before amplification, the cDNA was treated with uracil DNA-glycosylase and purified using the QIAquick PCR purification kit. The second PCR added Illumina TruSeq-compatible adapters along with sample-specific barcodes. TapeStation and Qubit were used to check library quality and concentration, and 4.5 to 6 ng of each library was pooled. Sequencing of the pooled libraries was done on an Illumina HiSeq2500 single-index Rapid Run using custom sequencing primers and 2 x 100 bp reads. From the authors' description of their analysis: MiGEC version 1.2.6 was used for UMI-based consensus assembly to correct PCR and sequencing errors. MiXCR version 2.1.1 was used to carry out V(D)J alignment, clonotype assembly and CDR3 extraction. To normalise gene usage, clonotype sharing and MAIT/NKT TCR abundance, the analysis used the top 1000, 10 000 and 20 000 clonotypes per sample. After downsampling to 27 000 UMIs, diversity was calculated as the inverse Simpson index using the vegan R package. Paired Mann-Whitney U tests on discordant twin pairs were used, with Benjamini-Hochberg multiple-testing correction. The reads went through TCRdb reprocessing, and each CDR3 protein sequence gets one entry with no DNA. The V and J calls were determined by TCRdb, not by the authors. This sample's records show over 120,000 distinct CDR3 sequences. The ten largest account for more than 0.95% of the sample.

Details on this clonotype: The target of this receptor is not known.

The sample taken for sequencing was blood. The TCR sequence derives from a human donor with ulcerative colitis or Crohn's disease, or a healthy co-twin of an affected twin (not recorded which). The sequence links TRBV13 to TRBJ1-1. CDR3 protein: CASSVRTGGNTEAFF.